The rows below give T cell receptor beta chains drawn from one sample of a study of blood T cell repertoires in COVID-19. The protocol was immunoSEQ multiplex PCR, while the TCRdb copy is restricted to in-frame clones and leaves out a portion. The sample lists about 160,000 clones; more than 75% were seen once. What was sequenced was PBMCs or T cells enriched from blood (not recorded which). The source of these receptors is a woman in her fifties or sixties who had recovered from COVID-19. CDR3s include the opening cysteine and the closing phenylalanine or tryptophan. The D gene is left open where the match is weak. A row's size may be missing; if present it is once, few, many or a size class.

V	J	size	D	CDR3	DNA
TRBV5-5	TRBJ2-3	-	-	CASSLLLFTSQYTDTQYF	TGTGCCAGCAGCTTGCTGTTGTTTACTAGTCAGTACACAGATACGCAGTATTTT
TRBV19	TRBJ2-7	-	TRBD1	CASSQPTGGSYEQYF	TGTGCCAGTAGTCAACCCACAGGGGGCTCCTACGAGCAGTACTTC
TRBV6-6	TRBJ1-1	-	-	CASRGGGANTEAFF	TGTGCCAGCAGGGGAGGTGGAGCAAACACTGAAGCTTTCTTT
TRBV7-8	TRBJ2-1	few	TRBD1	CASSEGQGWYNEQFF	TGTGCCAGCAGCGAGGGACAGGGGTGGTACAATGAGCAGTTCTTC
TRBV30	TRBJ1-3	few	TRBD1	CAWGTGGWNTIYF	TGTGCCTGGGGGACAGGGGGATGGAACACCATATATTTT
TRBV12-5	TRBJ1-4	-	TRBD1	CASGKGARSGANEKLFF	TGTGCTAGTGGAAAGGGGGCGCGTTCCGGGGCTAATGAAAAACTGTTTTTT
TRBV9	TRBJ1-1	once	-	CASSPPGDTEAFF	TGTGCCAGCAGCCCACCCGGGGACACTGAAGCTTTCTTT
TRBV7-6	TRBJ2-2	-	TRBD2	CASSFPQSGAGTGELFF	TGTGCCAGCAGCTTCCCCCAGAGCGGGGCGGGCACCGGGGAGCTGTTTTTT
TRBV6-5	TRBJ1-2	once	TRBD1	CASSPRGLGGYTF	TGTGCCAGCAGTCCTAGGGGGCTTGGAGGCTACACCTTC
TRBV7-3	TRBJ1-3	-	-	CASSLGGDRGNTIYF	TGTGCCAGCAGCTTAGGGGGGGATCGCGGAAACACCATATATTTT
TRBV7-9	TRBJ2-5	-	TRBD2	CASSSLLAGTQETQYF	TGTGCCAGCAGCTCCCTCCTAGCGGGGACCCAAGAGACCCAGTACTTC
TRBV7-2	TRBJ1-1	-	-	CASHIRRGGGTEAFF	TGTGCCAGCCATATCCGGAGGGGGGGCGGCACTGAAGCTTTCTTT